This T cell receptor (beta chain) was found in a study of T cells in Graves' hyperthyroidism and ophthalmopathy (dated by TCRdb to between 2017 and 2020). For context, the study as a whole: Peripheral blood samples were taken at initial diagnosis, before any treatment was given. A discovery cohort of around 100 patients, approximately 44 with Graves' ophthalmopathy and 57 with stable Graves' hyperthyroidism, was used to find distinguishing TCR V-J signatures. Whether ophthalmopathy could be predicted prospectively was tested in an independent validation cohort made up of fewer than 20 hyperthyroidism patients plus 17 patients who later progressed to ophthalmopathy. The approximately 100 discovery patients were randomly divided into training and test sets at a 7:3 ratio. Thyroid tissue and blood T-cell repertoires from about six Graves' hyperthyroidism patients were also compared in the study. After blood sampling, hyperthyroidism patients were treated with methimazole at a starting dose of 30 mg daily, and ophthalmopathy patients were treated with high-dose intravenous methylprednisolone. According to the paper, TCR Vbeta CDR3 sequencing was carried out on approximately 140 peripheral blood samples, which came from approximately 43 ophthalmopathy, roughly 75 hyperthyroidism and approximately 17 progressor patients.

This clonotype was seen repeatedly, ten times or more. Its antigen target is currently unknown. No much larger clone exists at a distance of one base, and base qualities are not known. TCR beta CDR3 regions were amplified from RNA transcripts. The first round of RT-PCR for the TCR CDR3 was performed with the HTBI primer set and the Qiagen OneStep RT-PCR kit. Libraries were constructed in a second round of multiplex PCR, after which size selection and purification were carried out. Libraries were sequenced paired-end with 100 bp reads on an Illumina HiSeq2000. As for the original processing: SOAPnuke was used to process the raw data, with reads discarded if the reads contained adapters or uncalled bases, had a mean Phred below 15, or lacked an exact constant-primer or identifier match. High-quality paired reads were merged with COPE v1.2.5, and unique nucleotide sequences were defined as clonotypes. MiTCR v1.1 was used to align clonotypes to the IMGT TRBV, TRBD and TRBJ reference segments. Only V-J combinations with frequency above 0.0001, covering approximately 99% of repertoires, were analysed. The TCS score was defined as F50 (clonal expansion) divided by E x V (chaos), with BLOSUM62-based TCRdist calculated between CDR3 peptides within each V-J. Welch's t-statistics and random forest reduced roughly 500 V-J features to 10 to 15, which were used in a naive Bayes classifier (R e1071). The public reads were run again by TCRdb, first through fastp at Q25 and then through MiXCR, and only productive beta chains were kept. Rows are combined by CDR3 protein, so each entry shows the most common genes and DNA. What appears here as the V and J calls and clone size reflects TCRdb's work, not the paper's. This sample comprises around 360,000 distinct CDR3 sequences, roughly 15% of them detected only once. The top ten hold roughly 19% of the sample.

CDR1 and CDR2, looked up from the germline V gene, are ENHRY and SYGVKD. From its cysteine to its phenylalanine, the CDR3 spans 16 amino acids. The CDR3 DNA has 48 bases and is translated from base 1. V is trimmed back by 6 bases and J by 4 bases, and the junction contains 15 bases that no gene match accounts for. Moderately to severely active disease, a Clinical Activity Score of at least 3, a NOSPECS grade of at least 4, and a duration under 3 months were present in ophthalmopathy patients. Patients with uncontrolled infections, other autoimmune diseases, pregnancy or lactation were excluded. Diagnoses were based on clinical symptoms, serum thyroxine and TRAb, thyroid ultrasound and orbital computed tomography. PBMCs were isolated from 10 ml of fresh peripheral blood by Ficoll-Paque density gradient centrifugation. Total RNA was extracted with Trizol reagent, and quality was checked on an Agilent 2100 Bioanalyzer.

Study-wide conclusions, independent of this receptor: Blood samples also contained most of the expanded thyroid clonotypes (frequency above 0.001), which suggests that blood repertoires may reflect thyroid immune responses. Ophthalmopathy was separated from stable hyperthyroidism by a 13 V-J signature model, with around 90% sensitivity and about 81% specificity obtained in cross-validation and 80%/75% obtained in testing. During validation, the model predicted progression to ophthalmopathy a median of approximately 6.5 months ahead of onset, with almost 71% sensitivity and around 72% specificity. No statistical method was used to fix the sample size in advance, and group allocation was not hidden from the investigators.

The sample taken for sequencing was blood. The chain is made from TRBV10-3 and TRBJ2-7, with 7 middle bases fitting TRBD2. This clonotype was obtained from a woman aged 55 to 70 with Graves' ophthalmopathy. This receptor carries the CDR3 CAISPSLAATGYEQYF. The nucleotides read TGTGCCATCAGCCCCAGCCTAGCGGCGACTGGGTACGAGCAGTACTTC.